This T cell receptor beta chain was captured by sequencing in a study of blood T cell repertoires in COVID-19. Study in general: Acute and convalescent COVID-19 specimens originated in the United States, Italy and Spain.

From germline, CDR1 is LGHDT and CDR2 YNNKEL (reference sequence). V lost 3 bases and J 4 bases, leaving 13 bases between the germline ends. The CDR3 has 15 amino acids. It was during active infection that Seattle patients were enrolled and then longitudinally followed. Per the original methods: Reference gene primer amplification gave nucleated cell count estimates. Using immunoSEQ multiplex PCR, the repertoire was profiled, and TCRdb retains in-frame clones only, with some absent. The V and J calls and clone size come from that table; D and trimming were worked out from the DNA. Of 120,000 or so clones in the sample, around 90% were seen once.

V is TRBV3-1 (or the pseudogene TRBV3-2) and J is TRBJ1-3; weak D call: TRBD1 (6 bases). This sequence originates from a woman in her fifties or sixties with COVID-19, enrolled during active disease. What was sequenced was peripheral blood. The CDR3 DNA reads TGTGCCAGCAGCCAGAACAGGGTGTCAGGAAACACCATATATTTT. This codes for CASSQNRVSGNTIYF.